The 14 T cell receptor beta chains in this list originate from one sample, sequenced in a study of cytomegalovirus exposure and HLA in healthy donors. The PCR ran on 60 Vbeta and 13 Jbeta primers. The protocol was immunoSEQ multiplex PCR, while the TCRdb copy is restricted to in-frame clones and leaves out a portion. The table lists under 150,000 clones, approximately 79% of them singletons. Input material: PBMCs. The receptors originated from a woman in her 40s in good health and CMV-seropositive.

The rearrangement links TRBV28 to TRBJ1-1, with TRBD1 matching 7 bases. The CDR3 has 14 residues. Germline-derived CDR1 and CDR2 are MDHEN and SYDVKM. J gave up 4 bases and V 3 bases, and 5 bases lay outside the gene matches. CDR3: CASSLWTGGTEAFF. CDR3 nucleotides: TGTGCCAGCAGTTTGTGGACAGGTGGCACTGAAGCTTTCTTT.

The rearrangement links TRBV6-6 to TRBJ1-1; D is possibly TRBD1 (5 bases). Trimming took 0 bases from V and 4 from J, leaving 12 bases between them. The V gene's germline CDR1 is MNHNY and CDR2 SVGAGI (reference sequence). This CDR3 region has 15 residues. The CDR3 loop is CASSYSLQGGTEAFF. Here the CDR3 DNA reads TGTGCCAGCAGTTACTCGCTCCAGGGAGGCACTGAAGCTTTCTTT.

This clone came up a few times. This sequence joins TRBV2 and TRBJ1-1; 12 nucleotides line up with TRBD1. Germline lookup yields CDR1 SNHLY and CDR2 FYNNEI. V was pared by 3 bases and J by 5 bases, with 4 bases of the junction left unmatched. The CDR3 sequence is 15 residues long. In nucleotides, the CDR3 is TGTGCCAGCAGTGACCCGGGACAGGGGGCGACTGAAGCTTTCTTT. Translated, it gives CASSDPGQGATEAFF. Drawing the rest from reference TRBV2 and TRBJ1-1, the complete variable domain is EPEVTQTPSHQVTQMGQEVILRCVPISNHLYFYWYRQILGQKVEFLVSFYNNEISEKSEIFDDQFSVERPDGSNFTLKIRSTKLEDSAMYFCASSDPGQGATEAFFGQGTRLTVV.

This chain links TRBV10-3 with TRBJ1-1; 9 positions agree with TRBD1. V trimming: 3 bases; J trimming: 4 bases; junction bases outside the gene matches: 9. This CDR3 region has 16 residues. Germline CDR1 is ENHRY and CDR2 is SYGVKD. The DNA of the CDR3 is TGTGCCATCAGTGATATGGGAAAGGACAGGGGCACTGAAGCTTTCTTT. It yields the protein CAISDMGKDRGTEAFF.

The chain couples TRBV11-2 to TRBJ1-5; 9 bases map to TRBD1. This CDR3 is 13 amino acids long. Germline V gene lookup returns CDR1 SGHAT and CDR2 FQNNGV. J lost 7 bases, V lost 5 bases, and 3 bases had no gene match. As DNA, the CDR3 is TGTGCCAGCAGCCCGGGACAGGGCCAGCCCCAGCATTTT. As protein: CASSPGQGQPQHF.

This clone turned up a few times. The chain couples TRBV7-9 to TRBJ2-3, with D maybe TRBD2 (6 bases). From germline, CDR1 is SEHNR and CDR2 FQNEAQ (reference sequence). CDR3 length: 17 amino acids. The V and J ends lost 3 bases and 0 bases respectively, with 16 bases between them. The CDR3 DNA sequence: TGTGCCAGCAGCTTCGGGGGAACTACTGCTAGCACAGATACGCAGTATTTT. Translation gives CASSFGGTTASTDTQYF. Full variable domain (missing parts from reference TRBV7-9 and TRBJ2-3): DTGVSQNPRHKITKRGQNVTFRCDPISEHNRLYWYRQTLGQGPEFLTYFQNEAQLEKSRLLSDRFSAERPKGSFSTLEIQRTEQGDSAMYLCASSFGGTTASTDTQYFGPGTRLTVL.

This clone turned up a few times. This rearrangement joins TRBV5-6 to TRBJ1-5; TRBD1 is a possible D gene (5 bases). Germline V CDR1 and CDR2: SGHDT, YYEEEE. The CDR3 is 14 residues long. Trimming left V 0 bases short and J 12 bases short, with 16 bases between. The CDR3 protein is CASSLAGGGFVQHF. As DNA, the CDR3 is TGTGCCAGCAGCTTGGCCGGGGGGGGGTTTGTCCAGCATTTT.

The chain uses TRBV19 and TRBJ1-5; D may be TRBD1 (5 bases). The V end lost 5 bases, the J end lost 4 bases, and 12 bases lay between the germline ends. CDR1 LNHDA and CDR2 SQIVND come from the germline V gene (reference sequence). The length of the CDR3 is 14 residues. In DNA, the CDR3 is TGTGCCAGTAGTTGGGGGGGGTATAATCAGCCCCAGCATTTT. Its protein product is CASSWGGYNQPQHF. The variable domain in full, completed from reference TRBV19 and TRBJ1-5, reads DGGITQSPKYLFRKEGQNVTLSCEQNLNHDAMYWYRQDPGQGLRLIYYSQIVNDFQKGDIAEGYSVSREKKESFPLTVTSAQKNPTAFYLCASSWGGYNQPQHFGDGTRLSIL.

As concerns this clone: One end of the junction varies from germline; a read error may be responsible. The chain carries TRBV19 and TRBJ2-4, with 7 bases lining up with TRBD2. The germline CDR1 and CDR2 sequences are LNHDA and SQIVND (reference sequence). The CDR3 totals 13 residues. Here the CDR3 DNA reads TGTGCCAGTGGTTCTAGCGGCGGAAACATTCAGTATTTC. The encoded protein is CASGSSGGNIQYF.

The CDR3 loop reads CATGTPNQPQHF. The CDR3 bases are TGTGCCACCGGGACACCAAATCAGCCCCAGCATTTT. This chain joins TRBV15 and TRBJ1-5; D is possibly TRBD1 (6 bases). The length of the CDR3 is 12 residues. V dropped 8 bases and J dropped 4 bases, with 9 bases sitting between them. CDR1 is LNHNV, CDR2 YYDKDF, per germline (reference sequence).

The J gene is TRBJ1-1, the V gene TRBV28; D perhaps matches TRBD1 (6 bases). The length of the CDR3 is 16 residues. Germline loops: CDR1 MDHEN, CDR2 SYDVKM. Trimming took 5 bases from V and 8 from J, leaving 24 bases between them. CDR3 amino acids: CASSASVGQGAQEAFF. The CDR3 nucleotides read TGTGCCAGCAGTGCGTCGGTGGGACAAGGGGCTCAGGAAGCTTTCTTT.

The chain uses TRBV28 and TRBJ1-2; D uncertain. Germline CDR1 is MDHEN and CDR2 is SYDVKM. The V end lost 8 bases, the J end lost 4 bases, and 20 bases lay between the germline ends. There are 15 residues in the CDR3. CDR3 sequence: CASVTAKFLGYGYTF. The DNA of the CDR3 is TGTGCCAGCGTAACCGCGAAATTTCTTGGCTATGGCTACACCTTC.

This chain's CDR3 is CASSARLAGPGTDTQYF. The CDR3 coding sequence is TGTGCCAGCAGCGCAAGACTAGCGGGACCGGGCACAGATACGCAGTATTTT. This chain uses TRBV9 with TRBJ2-3; 11 positions agree with TRBD2. Per germline, CDR1 SGDLS and CDR2 YYNGEE. Trimming at V came to 3 bases and at J to 1 base, leaving 7 bases not matched to a gene. This CDR3 region has 17 residues.

This rearrangement joins TRBV10-3 to TRBJ1-3; D remains ambiguous. Germline lookup yields CDR1 ENHRY and CDR2 SYGVKD. The CDR3 is 13 residues long. Trimming removed 3 bases from V and 0 bases from J, with 3 bases in between. CDR3 sequence: CAISDISGNTIYF. CDR3 in DNA: TGTGCCATCAGTGACATCTCTGGAAACACCATATATTTT.